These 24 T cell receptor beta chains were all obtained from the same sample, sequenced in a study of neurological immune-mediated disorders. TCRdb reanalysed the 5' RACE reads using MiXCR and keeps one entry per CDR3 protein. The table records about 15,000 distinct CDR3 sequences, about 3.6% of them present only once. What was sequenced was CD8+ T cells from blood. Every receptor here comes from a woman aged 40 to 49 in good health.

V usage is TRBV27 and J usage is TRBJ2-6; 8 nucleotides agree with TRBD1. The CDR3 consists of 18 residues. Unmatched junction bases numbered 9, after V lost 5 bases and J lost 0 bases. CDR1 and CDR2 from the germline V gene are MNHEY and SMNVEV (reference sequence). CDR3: CASSPYGQGLSGANVLTF. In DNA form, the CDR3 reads TGTGCCAGCAGTCCCTATGGACAGGGACTCTCTGGGGCCAACGTCCTGACTTTC.

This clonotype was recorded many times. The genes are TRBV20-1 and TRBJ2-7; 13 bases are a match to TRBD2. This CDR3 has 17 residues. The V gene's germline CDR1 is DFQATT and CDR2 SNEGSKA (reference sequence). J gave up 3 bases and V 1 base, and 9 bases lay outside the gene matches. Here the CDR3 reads CSARGGLAGKPIYEQYF. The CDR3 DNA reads TGCAGTGCTAGAGGGGGACTAGCGGGGAAGCCAATCTACGAGCAGTACTTC.

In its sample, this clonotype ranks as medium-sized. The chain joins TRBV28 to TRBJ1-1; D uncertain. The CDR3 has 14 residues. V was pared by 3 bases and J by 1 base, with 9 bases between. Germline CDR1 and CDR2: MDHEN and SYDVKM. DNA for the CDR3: TGTGCCAGCAGTTTTCGAAACTGGAACACTGAAGCTTTCTTT. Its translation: CASSFRNWNTEAFF.

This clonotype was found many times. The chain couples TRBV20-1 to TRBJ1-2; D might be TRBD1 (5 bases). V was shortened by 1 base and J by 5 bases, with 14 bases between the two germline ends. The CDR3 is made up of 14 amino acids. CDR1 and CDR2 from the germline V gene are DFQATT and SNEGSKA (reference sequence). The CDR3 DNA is TGCAGTGCTAGAGGCGGGGGGTTAGGTTATGGCTACACCTTC. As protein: CSARGGGLGYGYTF.

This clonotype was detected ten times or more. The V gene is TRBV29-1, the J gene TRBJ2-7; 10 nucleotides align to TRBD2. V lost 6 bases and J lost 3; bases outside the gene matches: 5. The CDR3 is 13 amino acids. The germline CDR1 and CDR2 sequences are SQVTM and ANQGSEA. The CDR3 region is CSVGTSEHYEQYF. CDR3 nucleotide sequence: TGCAGCGTAGGGACTAGCGAGCACTACGAGCAGTACTTC.

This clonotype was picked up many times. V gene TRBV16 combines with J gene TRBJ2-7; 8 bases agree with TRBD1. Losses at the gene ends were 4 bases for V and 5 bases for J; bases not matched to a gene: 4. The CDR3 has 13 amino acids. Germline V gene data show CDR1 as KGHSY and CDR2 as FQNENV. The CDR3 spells CASSPDREDEQYF. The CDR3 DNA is TGTGCCAGCAGCCCGGACAGGGAGGACGAGCAGTACTTC.

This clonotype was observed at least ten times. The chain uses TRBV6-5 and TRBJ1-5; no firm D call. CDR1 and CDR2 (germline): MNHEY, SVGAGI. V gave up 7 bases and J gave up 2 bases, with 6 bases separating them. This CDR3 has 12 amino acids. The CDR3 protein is CASTSGNQPQHF. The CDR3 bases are TGTGCCAGCACCTCGGGCAATCAGCCCCAGCATTTT.

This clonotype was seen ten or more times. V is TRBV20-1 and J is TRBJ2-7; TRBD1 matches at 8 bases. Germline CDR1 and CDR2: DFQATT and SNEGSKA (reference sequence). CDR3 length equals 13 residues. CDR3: CAGTGGSFYEQYF. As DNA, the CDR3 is TGCGCAGGAACAGGGGGAAGCTTTTACGAGCAGTACTTC.

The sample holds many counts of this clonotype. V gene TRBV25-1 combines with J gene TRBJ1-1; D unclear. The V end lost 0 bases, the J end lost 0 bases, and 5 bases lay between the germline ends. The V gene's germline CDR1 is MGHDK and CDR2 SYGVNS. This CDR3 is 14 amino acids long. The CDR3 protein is CASSEYKLNTEAFF. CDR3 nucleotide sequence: TGTGCCAGCAGTGAATATAAGCTGAACACTGAAGCTTTCTTT.

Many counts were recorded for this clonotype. The CDR3 region has the DNA TGTGCCAGCAGCCATGACGCCCTGGGGTCGTCAACTAATGAAAAACTGTTTTTT. Amino acid sequence: CASSHDALGSSTNEKLFF. The chain has TRBV3-1 and TRBJ1-4, with D unresolved. CDR3 size: 18 residues. Germline V CDR1 and CDR2: LGHDT, YNNKEL (reference sequence). V lost 3 bases, J lost 0 bases, and 17 bases lay in between. The full variable domain, in which reference TRBV3-1 and TRBJ1-4 provide the parts outside the CDR3, is DTAVSQTPKYLVTQMGNDKSIKCEQNLGHDTMYWYKQDSKKFLKIMFSYNNKELIINETVPNRFSPKSPDKAHLNLHINSLELGDSAVYFCASSHDALGSSTNEKLFFGSGTQLSVL.

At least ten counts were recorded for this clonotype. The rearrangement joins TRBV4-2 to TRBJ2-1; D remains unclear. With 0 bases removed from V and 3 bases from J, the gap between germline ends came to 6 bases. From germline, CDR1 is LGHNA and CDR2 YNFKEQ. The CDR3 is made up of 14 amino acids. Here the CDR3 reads CASSQETGYNEQFF. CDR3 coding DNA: TGTGCCAGCAGCCAAGAGACGGGCTACAATGAGCAGTTCTTC.

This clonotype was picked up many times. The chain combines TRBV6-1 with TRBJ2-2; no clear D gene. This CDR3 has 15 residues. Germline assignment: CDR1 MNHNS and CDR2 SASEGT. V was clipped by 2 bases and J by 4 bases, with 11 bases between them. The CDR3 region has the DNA TGTGCCAGCAGTGAATCGACGGACGGCACCGGGGAGCTGTTTTTT. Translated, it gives CASSESTDGTGELFF.

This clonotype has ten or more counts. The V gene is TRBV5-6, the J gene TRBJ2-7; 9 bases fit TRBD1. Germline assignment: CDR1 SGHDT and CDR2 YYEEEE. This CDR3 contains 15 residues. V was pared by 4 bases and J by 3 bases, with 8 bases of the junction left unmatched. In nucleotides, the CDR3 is TGTGCCAGCAGCCCCGCTCCGGGACAGGGCTACGAGCAGTACTTC. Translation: CASSPAPGQGYEQYF. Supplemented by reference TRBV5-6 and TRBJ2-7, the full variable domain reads DAGVTQSPTHLIKTRGQQVTLRCSPKSGHDTVSWYQQALGQGPQFIFQYYEEEERQRGNFPDRFSGHQFPNYSSELNVNALLLGDSALYLCASSPAPGQGYEQYFGPGTRLTVT.

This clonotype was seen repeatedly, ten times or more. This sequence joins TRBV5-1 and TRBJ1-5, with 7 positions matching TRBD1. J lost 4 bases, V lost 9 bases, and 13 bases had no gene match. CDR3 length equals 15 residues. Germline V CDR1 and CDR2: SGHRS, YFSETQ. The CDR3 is CATRGWEGANQPQHF. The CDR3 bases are TGCGCCACCCGCGGGTGGGAGGGGGCGAATCAGCCCCAGCATTTT.

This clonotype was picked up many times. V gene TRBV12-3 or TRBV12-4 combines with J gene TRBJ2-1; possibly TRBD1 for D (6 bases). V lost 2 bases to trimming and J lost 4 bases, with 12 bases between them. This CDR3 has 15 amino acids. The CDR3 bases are TGTGCCAGCAGTTTATTCAGGGGCGATTACAATGAGCAGTTCTTC. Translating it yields CASSLFRGDYNEQFF.

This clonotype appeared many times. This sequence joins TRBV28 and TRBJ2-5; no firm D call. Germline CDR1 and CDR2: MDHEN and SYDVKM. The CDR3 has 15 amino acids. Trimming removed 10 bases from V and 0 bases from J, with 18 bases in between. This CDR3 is CATHAPTKYQETQYF. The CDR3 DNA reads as TGTGCCACCCACGCGCCTACAAAGTACCAAGAGACCCAGTACTTC.

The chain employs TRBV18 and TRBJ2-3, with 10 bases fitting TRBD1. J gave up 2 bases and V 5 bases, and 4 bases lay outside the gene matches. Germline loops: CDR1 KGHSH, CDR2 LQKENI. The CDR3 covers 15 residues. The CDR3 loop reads CASSWTGGNTDTQYF. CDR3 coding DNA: TGTGCCAGCTCATGGACAGGGGGGAACACAGATACGCAGTATTTT. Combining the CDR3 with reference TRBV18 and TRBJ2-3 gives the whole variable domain NAGVMQNPRHLVRRRGQEARLRCSPMKGHSHVYWYRQLPEEGLKFMVYLQKENIIDESGMPKERFSAEFPKEGPSILRIQQVVRGDSAAYFCASSWTGGNTDTQYFGPGTRLTVL.

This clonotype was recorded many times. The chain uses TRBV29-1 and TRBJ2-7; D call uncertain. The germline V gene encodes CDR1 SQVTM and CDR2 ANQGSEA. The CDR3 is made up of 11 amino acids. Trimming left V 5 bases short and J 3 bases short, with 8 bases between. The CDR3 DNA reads TGCAGCGTTTTACATAACTACGAGCAGTACTTC. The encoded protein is CSVLHNYEQYF.

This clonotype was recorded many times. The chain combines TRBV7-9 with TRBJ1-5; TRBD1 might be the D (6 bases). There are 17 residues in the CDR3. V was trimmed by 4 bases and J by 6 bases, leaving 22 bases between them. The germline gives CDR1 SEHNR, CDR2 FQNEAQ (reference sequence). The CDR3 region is CASSSRGGAFGGQPQHF. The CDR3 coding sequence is TGTGCCAGCAGCTCTAGGGGGGGCGCATTCGGCGGTCAGCCCCAGCATTTT.

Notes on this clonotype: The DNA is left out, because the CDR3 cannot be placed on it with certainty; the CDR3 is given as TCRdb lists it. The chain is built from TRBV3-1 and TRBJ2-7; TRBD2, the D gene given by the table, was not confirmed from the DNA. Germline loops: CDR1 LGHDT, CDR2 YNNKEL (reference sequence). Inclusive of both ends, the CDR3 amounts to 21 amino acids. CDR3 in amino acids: CASSFYICSASADGDGDEQYF.

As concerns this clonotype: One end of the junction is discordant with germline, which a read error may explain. CDR3 sequence: CASSNGRLEQFF. In DNA, the CDR3 is TGTGCTAGCAGCAACGGACGGCTTGAGCAGTTCTTC. The chain has TRBV7-7 and TRBJ2-1; D is unresolved. The germline V gene encodes CDR1 SSHAT and CDR2 FNYEAQ (reference sequence). This CDR3 region has 12 residues.

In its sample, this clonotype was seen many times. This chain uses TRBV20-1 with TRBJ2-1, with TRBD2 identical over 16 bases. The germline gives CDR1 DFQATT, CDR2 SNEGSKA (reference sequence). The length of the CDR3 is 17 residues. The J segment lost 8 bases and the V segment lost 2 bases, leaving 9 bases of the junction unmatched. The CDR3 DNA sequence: TGCAGTGCTAGACCTTTGGGACTAGCGGGAGGGTGGGATGAGCAGTTCTTC. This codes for CSARPLGLAGGWDEQFF.

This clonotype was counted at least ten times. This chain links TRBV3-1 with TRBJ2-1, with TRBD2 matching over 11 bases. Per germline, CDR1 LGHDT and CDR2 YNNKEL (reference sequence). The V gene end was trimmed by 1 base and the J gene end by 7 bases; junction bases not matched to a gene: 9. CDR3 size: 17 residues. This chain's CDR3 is CASSQALSGRGVNEQFF. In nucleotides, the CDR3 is TGTGCCAGCAGCCAAGCCCTTAGCGGGAGGGGAGTTAATGAGCAGTTCTTC.

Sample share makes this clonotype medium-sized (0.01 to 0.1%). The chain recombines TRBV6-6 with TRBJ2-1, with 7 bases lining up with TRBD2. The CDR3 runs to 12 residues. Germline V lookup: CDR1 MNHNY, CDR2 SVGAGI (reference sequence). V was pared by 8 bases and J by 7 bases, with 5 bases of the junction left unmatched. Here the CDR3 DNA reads TGTGCCAGCGGCGGGAGAGAAAATGAGCAGTTCTTC. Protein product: CASGGRENEQFF.